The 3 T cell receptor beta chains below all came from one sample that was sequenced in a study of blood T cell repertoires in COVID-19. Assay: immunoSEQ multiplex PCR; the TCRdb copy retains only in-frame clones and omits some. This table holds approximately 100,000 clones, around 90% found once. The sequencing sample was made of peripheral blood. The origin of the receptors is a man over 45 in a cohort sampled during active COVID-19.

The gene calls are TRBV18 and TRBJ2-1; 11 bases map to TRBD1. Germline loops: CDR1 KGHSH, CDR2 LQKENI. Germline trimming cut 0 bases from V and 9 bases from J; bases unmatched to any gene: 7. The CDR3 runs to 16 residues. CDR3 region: CASSPPGQGVWGEQFF. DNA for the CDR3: TGTGCCAGCTCACCACCGGGACAGGGGGTTTGGGGTGAGCAGTTCTTC. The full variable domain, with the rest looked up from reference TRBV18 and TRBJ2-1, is NAGVMQNPRHLVRRRGQEARLRCSPMKGHSHVYWYRQLPEEGLKFMVYLQKENIIDESGMPKERFSAEFPKEGPSILRIQQVVRGDSAAYFCASSPPGQGVWGEQFFGPGTRLTVL.

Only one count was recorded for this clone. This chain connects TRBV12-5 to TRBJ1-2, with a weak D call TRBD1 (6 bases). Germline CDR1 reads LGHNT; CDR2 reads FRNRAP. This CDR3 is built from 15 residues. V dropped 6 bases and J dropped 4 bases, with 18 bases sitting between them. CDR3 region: CASGPDRTVSYGYTF. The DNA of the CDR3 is TGTGCTAGTGGACCTGACAGGACTGTGAGCTATGGCTACACCTTC. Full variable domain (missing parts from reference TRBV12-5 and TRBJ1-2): DARVTQTPRHKVTEMGQEVTMRCQPILGHNTVFWYRQTMMQGLELLAYFRNRAPLDDSGMPKDRFSAEMPDATLATLKIQPSEPRDSAVYFCASGPDRTVSYGYTFGSGTRLTVV.

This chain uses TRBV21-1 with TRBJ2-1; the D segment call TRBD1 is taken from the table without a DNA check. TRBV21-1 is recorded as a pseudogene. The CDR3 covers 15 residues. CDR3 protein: CASSNPTDRHNEQFF. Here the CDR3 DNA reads TGTGCCAGCAGCAATCCGACGGACAGACATAATGAGCAGTTCTTC.